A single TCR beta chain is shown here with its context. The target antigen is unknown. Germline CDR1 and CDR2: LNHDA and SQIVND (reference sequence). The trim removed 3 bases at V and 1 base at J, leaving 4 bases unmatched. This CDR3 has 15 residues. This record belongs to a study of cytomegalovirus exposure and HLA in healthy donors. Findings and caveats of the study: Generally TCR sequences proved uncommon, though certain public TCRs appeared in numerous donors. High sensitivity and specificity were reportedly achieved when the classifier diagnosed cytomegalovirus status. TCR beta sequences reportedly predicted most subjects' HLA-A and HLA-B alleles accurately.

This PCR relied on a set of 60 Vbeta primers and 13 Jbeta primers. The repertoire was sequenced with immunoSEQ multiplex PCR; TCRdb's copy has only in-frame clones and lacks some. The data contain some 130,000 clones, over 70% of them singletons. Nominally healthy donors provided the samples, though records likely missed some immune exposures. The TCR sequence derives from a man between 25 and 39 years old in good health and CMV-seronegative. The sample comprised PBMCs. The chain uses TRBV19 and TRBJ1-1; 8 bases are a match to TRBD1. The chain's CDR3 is CASSIRGTGNTEAFF. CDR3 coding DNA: TGTGCCAGTAGTATTAGGGGGACAGGGAACACTGAAGCTTTCTTT.